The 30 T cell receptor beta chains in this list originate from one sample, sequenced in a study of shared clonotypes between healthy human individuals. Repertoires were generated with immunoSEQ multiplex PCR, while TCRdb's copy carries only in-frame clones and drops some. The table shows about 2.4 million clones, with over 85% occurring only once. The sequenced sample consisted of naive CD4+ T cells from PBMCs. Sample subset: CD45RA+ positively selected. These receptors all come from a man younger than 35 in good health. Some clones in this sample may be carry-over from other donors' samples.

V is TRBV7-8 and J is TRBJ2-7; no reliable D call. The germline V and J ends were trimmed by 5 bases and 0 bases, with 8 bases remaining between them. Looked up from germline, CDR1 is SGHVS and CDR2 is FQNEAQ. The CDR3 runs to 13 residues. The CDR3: CASSTHSSYEQYF. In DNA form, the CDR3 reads TGTGCCAGCAGCACCCACAGCTCCTACGAGCAGTACTTC. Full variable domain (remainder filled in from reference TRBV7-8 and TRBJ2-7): GAGVSQSPRYKVAKRGQDVALRCDPISGHVSLFWYQQALGQGPEFLTYFQNEAQLDKSGLPSDRFFAERPEGSVSTLKIQRTQQEDSAVYLCASSTHSSYEQYFGPGTRLTVT.

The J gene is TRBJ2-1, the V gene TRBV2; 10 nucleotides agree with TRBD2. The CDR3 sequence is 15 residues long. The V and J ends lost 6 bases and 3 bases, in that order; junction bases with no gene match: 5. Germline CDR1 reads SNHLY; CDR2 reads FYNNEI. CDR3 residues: CASRVLAGVYNEQFF. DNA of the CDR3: TGTGCCAGCAGGGTCCTAGCGGGAGTCTACAATGAGCAGTTCTTC.

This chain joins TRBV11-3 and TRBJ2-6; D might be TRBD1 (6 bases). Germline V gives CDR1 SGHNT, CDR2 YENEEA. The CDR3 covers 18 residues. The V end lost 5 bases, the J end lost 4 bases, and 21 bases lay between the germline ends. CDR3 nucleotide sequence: TGTGCCAGCAGCCACGCGGCGGGCAGGGGATCGGGGGCCAACGTCCTGACTTTC. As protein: CASSHAAGRGSGANVLTF.

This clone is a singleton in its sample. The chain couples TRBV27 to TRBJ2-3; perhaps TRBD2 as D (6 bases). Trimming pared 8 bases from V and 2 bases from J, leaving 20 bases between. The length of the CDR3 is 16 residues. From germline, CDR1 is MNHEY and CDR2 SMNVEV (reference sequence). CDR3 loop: CASSNHSGGDTDTQYF. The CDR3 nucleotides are TGTGCCAGCTCAAACCATAGCGGAGGGGACACAGATACGCAGTATTTT.

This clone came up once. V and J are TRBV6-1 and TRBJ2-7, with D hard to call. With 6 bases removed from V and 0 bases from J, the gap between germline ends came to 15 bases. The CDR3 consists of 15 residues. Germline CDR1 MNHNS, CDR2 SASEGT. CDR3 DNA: TGTGCCAGCAGAAAATATCACAGAGGCTCCTACGAGCAGTACTTC. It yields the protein CASRKYHRGSYEQYF.

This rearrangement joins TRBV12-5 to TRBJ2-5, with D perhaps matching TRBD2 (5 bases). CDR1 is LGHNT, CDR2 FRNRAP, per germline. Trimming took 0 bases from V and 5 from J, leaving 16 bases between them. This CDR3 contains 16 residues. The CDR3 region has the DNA TGTGCTAGTGGTTTGGTACTAGGCGTTGGCTCGGAGACCCAGTACTTC. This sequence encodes CASGLVLGVGSETQYF.

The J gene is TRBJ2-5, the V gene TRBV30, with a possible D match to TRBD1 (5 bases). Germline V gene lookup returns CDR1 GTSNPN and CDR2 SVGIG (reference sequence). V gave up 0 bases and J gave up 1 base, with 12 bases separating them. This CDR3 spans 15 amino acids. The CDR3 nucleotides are TGTGCCTGGAGTGTAGGGCTAGGGGTCCAAGAGACCCAGTACTTC. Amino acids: CAWSVGLGVQETQYF.

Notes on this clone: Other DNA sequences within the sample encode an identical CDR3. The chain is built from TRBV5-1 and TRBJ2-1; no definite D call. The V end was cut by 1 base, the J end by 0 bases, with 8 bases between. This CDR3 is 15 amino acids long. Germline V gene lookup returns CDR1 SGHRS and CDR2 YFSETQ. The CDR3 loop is CASSLLQSSYNEQFF. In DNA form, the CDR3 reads TGCGCCAGCAGCTTGCTTCAGAGCTCCTACAATGAGCAGTTCTTC.

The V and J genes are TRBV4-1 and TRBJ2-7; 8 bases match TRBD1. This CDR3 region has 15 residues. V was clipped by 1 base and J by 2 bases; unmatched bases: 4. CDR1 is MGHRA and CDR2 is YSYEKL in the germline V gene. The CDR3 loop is CASSQGDRPPYEQYF. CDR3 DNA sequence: TGCGCCAGCAGCCAAGGGGACAGGCCGCCCTACGAGCAGTACTTC.

The CDR3, as DNA: TGTGCCAGCAGCGTAGGTCTCGATGGCTACACCTTC. Translated, it gives CASSVGLDGYTF. J is TRBJ1-2 and V is TRBV9; D gene unclear. V was trimmed by 0 bases and J by 6 bases, leaving 6 bases between them. Per germline, CDR1 SGDLS and CDR2 YYNGEE. The CDR3 is made up of 12 amino acids.

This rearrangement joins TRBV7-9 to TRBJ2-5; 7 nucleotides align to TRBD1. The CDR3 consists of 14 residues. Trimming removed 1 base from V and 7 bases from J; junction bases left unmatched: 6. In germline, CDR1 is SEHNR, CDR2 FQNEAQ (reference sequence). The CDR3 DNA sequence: TGTGCCAGCAGCTTAGATGACAGGGAAGGGACCCAGTACTTC. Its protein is CASSLDDREGTQYF.

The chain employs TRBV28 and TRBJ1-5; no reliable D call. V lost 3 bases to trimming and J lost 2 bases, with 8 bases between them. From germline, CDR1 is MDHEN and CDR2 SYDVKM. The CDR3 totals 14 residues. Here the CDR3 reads CASSFAAGNQPQHF. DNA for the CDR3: TGTGCCAGCAGTTTCGCCGCAGGCAATCAGCCCCAGCATTTT.

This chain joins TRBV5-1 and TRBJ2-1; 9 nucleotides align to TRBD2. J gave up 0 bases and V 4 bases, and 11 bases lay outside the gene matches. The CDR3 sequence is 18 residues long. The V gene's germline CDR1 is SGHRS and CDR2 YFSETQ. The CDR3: CASSAGLAGSSSYNEQFF. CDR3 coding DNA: TGCGCCAGCAGCGCCGGGCTAGCGGGGTCGAGCTCCTACAATGAGCAGTTCTTC.

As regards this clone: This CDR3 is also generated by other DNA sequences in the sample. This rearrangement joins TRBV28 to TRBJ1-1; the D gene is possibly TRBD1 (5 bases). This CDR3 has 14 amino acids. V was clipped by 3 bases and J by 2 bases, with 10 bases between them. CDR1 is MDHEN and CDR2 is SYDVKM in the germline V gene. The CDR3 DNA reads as TGTGCCAGCAGTTTGGGGACGGGAAACACTGAAGCTTTCTTT. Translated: CASSLGTGNTEAFF.

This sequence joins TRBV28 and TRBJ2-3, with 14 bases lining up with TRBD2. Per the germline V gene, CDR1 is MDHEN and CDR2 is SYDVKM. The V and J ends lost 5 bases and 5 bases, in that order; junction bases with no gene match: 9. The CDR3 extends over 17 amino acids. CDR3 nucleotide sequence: TGTGCCAGCAGTGGGACTAGCGGGAGTCGATACGGAGATACGCAGTATTTT. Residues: CASSGTSGSRYGDTQYF.

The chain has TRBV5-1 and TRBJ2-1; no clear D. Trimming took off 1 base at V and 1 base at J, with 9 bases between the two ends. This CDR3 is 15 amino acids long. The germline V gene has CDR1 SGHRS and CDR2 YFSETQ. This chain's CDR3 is CASSLMPNSYNEQFF. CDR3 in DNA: TGCGCCAGCAGCTTGATGCCGAATTCCTACAATGAGCAGTTCTTC.

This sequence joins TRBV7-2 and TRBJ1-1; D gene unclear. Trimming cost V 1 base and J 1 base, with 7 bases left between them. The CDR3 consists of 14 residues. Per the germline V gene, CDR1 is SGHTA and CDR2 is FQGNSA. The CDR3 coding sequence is TGTGCCAGCAGCTTAGTGGCCCAGAACACTGAAGCTTTCTTT. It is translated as CASSLVAQNTEAFF.

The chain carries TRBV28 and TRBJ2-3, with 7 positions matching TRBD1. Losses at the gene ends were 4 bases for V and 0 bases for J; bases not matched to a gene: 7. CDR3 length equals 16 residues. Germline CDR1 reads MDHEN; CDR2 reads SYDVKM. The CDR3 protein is CASSSGTAGSTDTQYF. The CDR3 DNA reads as TGTGCCAGCAGTTCAGGGACAGCAGGAAGCACAGATACGCAGTATTTT.

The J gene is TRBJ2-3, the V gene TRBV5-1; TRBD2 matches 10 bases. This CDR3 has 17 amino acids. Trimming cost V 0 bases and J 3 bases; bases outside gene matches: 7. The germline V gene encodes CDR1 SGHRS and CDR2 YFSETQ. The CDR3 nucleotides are TGCGCCAGCAGCTTGGTCCCCATAGCGGGAGGAACAGATACGCAGTATTTT. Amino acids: CASSLVPIAGGTDTQYF.

The CDR3 here is CASSALSHFSYNEQFF. The CDR3 DNA reads TGTGCCAGCAGCGCCCTTTCTCATTTCTCCTACAATGAGCAGTTCTTC. V usage is TRBV9 and J usage is TRBJ2-1, with D hard to call. CDR1 and CDR2 from the germline V gene are SGDLS and YYNGEE. The CDR3 is 16 residues long. The V and J ends lost 3 bases and 0 bases respectively, with 13 bases between them.

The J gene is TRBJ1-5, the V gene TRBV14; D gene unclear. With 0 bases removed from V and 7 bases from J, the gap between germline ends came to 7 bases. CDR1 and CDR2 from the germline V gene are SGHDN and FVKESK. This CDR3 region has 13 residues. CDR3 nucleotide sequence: TGTGCCAGCAGCCAAGATAGATTCCAGCCCCAGCATTTT. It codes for CASSQDRFQPQHF.

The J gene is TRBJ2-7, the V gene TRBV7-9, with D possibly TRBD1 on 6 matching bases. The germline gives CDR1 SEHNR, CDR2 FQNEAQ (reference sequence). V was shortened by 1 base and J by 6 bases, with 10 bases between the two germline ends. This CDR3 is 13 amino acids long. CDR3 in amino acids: CASSLGGRGEQYF. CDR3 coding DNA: TGTGCCAGCAGCTTAGGGGGCAGGGGCGAGCAGTACTTC.

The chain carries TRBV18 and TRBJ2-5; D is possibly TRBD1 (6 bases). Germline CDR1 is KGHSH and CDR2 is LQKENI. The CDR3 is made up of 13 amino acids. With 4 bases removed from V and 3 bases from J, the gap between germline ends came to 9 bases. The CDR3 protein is CASSQDSKETQYF. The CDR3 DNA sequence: TGTGCCAGCTCACAGGACAGTAAAGAGACCCAGTACTTC. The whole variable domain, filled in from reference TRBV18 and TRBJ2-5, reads NAGVMQNPRHLVRRRGQEARLRCSPMKGHSHVYWYRQLPEEGLKFMVYLQKENIIDESGMPKERFSAEFPKEGPSILRIQQVVRGDSAAYFCASSQDSKETQYFGPGTRLLVL.

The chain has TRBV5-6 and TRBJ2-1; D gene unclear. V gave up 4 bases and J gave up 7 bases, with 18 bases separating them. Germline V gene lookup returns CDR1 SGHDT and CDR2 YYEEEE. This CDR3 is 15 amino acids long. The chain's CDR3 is CASSKVTSRQNEQFF. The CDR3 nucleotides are TGTGCCAGCAGCAAAGTGACTTCTCGCCAGAATGAGCAGTTCTTC. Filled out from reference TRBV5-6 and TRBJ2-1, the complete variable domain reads DAGVTQSPTHLIKTRGQQVTLRCSPKSGHDTVSWYQQALGQGPQFIFQYYEEEERQRGNFPDRFSGHQFPNYSSELNVNALLLGDSALYLCASSKVTSRQNEQFFGPGTRLTVL.

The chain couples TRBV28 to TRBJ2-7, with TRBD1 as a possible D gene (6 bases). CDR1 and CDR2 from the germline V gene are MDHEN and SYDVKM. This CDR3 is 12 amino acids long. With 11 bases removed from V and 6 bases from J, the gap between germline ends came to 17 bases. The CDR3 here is CAGGFSKGEQYF. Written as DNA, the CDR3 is TGTGCCGGGGGCTTTTCAAAGGGCGAGCAGTACTTC.

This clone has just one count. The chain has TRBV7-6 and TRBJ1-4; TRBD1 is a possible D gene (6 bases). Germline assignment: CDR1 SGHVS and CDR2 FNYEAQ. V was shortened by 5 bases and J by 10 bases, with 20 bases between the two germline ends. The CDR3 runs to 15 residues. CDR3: CASSVTGGLQGKLFF. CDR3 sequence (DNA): TGTGCCAGCAGCGTCACGGGGGGCCTCCAAGGAAAACTGTTTTTT.

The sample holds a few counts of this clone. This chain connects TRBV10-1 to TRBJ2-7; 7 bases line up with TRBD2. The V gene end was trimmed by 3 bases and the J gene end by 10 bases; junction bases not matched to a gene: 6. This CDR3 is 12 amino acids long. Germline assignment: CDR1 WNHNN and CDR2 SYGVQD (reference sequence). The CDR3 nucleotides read TGCGCCAGCAGTGATCGGACTAGTCACCAGTACTTC. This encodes CASSDRTSHQYF.

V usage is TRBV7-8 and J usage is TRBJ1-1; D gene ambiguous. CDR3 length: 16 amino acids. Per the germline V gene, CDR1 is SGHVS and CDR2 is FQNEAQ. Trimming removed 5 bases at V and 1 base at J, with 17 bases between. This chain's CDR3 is CASSPLRPPRNTEAFF. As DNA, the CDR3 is TGTGCCAGCAGCCCACTCAGACCCCCAAGGAACACTGAAGCTTTCTTT.

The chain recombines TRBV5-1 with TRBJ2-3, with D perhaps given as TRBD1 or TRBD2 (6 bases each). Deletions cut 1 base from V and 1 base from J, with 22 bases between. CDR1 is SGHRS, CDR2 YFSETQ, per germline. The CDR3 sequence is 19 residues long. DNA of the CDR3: TGCGCCAGCAGCTTGAGGGGGGCGGCAGGGAGCCTTGGCACAGATACGCAGTATTTT. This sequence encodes CASSLRGAAGSLGTDTQYF.

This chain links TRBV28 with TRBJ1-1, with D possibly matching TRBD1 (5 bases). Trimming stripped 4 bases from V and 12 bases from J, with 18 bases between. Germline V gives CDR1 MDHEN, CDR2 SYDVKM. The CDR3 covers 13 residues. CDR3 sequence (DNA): TGTGCCAGCAGTTATGGGGGAGGCGGGGGACCTTTCTTT. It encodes CASSYGGGGGPFF.